These 27 T cell receptor beta chains were all obtained from the same sample, sequenced in a study of PD-L1 blockade in urothelial cancer. Time point of the sample: peripheral blood 6 weeks after treatment start. The repertoire was sequenced with immunoSEQ multiplex PCR; TCRdb's copy has only in-frame clones and lacks some. Here the sample spans just over 40,000 clones, around 83% being singletons. Sequencing was performed on PBMCs, taken around atezolizumab (anti-PD-L1) treatment. The source is a man in his 70s with urothelial cancer.

The CDR3 DNA is TGTGCCGCTAGGGAGTGGGACACAGATACGCAGTATTTT. Translated: CAAREWDTDTQYF. The rearrangement joins TRBV10-3 to TRBJ2-3; D is perhaps TRBD2 (5 bases). CDR1 is ENHRY, CDR2 SYGVKD, per germline. V was pared by 11 bases and J by 2 bases, with 14 bases between. The CDR3 is 13 residues long.

This clone has a handful of counts. The rearrangement joins TRBV18 to TRBJ1-3; TRBD1 aligns across 7 bases. The V gene end was trimmed by 2 bases and the J gene end by 4 bases; junction bases not matched to a gene: 5. This CDR3 spans 15 amino acids. Germline V gene sequence: CDR1 KGHSH, CDR2 LQKENI. The CDR3 nucleotides are TGTGCCAGCTCACCAGGAACAGGGGCCGGAAACACCATATATTTT. Translating gives CASSPGTGAGNTIYF.

V usage is TRBV28 and J usage is TRBJ1-5, with 7 bases identical to TRBD1. This CDR3 is built from 15 residues. The germline CDR1 and CDR2 sequences are MDHEN and SYDVKM. V dropped 6 bases and J dropped 0; count of bases not matched to a gene: 5. The CDR3 loop is CASRPTGNSNQPQHF. The CDR3 DNA is TGTGCCAGCAGGCCGACAGGGAATAGCAATCAGCCCCAGCATTTT.

This clone was observed a few times. The chain has TRBV27 and TRBJ1-1, with 12 bases matching TRBD1. The length of the CDR3 is 13 residues. The germline V gene encodes CDR1 MNHEY and CDR2 SMNVEV (reference sequence). The J segment lost 11 bases and the V segment lost 3 bases, leaving 4 bases of the junction unmatched. In nucleotides, the CDR3 is TGTGCCAGCAGTTTGGGGACAGGGGGCATGGCTTTCTTT. As protein: CASSLGTGGMAFF.

The rearrangement links TRBV7-2 to TRBJ1-4; TRBD1 agrees at 8 bases. V gave up 0 bases and J gave up 7 bases; unmatched junction bases: 7. Germline loops: CDR1 SGHTA, CDR2 FQGNSA. There are 16 residues in the CDR3. The CDR3 DNA sequence: TGTGCCAGCAGCTTAGCGAGGACAGGGAGAGGTGAAAAACTGTTTTTT. Its translation: CASSLARTGRGEKLFF.

J is TRBJ2-1 and V is TRBV19, with 13 positions matching TRBD2. This CDR3 spans 15 amino acids. Germline V lookup: CDR1 LNHDA, CDR2 SQIVND (reference sequence). V lost 3 bases, J lost 10 bases, and 6 bases stayed unmatched. The CDR3, as DNA: TGTGCCAGTAGTATCGGACTAGCGGGAGATCGGGAGCAGTTCTTC. Its translation is CASSIGLAGDREQFF.

The chain employs TRBV5-1 and TRBJ2-6, with D hard to call. CDR3 length: 16 residues. Germline lookup yields CDR1 SGHRS and CDR2 YFSETQ. V gave up 4 bases and J gave up 0 bases, with 11 bases separating them. CDR3 sequence reads: CASSANVNSGANVLTF. CDR3 DNA: TGCGCCAGCAGCGCTAACGTAAACTCTGGGGCCAACGTCCTGACTTTC.

The genes are TRBV5-1 and TRBJ2-7; TRBD2 is a possible D gene (5 bases). The CDR3 contains 17 residues. Per the germline V gene, CDR1 is SGHRS and CDR2 is YFSETQ. Between the trimmed V and J ends, which lost 0 bases and 2 bases, there was a span of 18 bases. CDR3 residues: CASSLASAGALTYEQYF. For the CDR3, the DNA is TGCGCCAGCAGCTTGGCGTCCGCGGGTGCGCTTACCTACGAGCAGTACTTC.

Only one count was recorded for this clone. Other DNA sequences from this sample encode an identical CDR3 as well. The rearrangement links TRBV5-1 to TRBJ2-3, with 8 bases lining up with TRBD2. V was pared by 4 bases and J by 0 bases, with 4 bases of the junction left unmatched. The germline CDR1 and CDR2 sequences are SGHRS and YFSETQ. This CDR3 is 15 amino acids long. CDR3 region: CASSPGGLSTDTQYF. CDR3 nucleotides: TGCGCCAGCAGCCCGGGGGGGTTAAGCACAGATACGCAGTATTTT.

The V gene is TRBV30, the J gene TRBJ1-2; weak D call: TRBD1 (6 bases). There are 12 residues in the CDR3. V was trimmed by 4 bases and J by 6 bases, leaving 12 bases between them. CDR1 and CDR2 from the germline V gene are GTSNPN and SVGIG (reference sequence). Here the CDR3 DNA reads TGTGCCTGGAAGGGCAGGGGTAATGGCTACACCTTC. It specifies CAWKGRGNGYTF.

The chain couples TRBV6-6 to TRBJ2-7; perhaps TRBD2 as D (6 bases). This CDR3 is built from 14 residues. The V and J ends lost 8 bases and 4 bases respectively, with 18 bases between them. Germline CDR1 is MNHNY and CDR2 is SVGAGI (reference sequence). Here the CDR3 reads CASSRSREYYEQYF. The CDR3 DNA sequence: TGTGCCAGCTCCCGTAGCCGGGAGTATTACGAGCAGTACTTC.

This chain uses TRBV19 with TRBJ2-1; 7 bases align to TRBD2. Per germline, CDR1 LNHDA and CDR2 SQIVND (reference sequence). The V and J ends lost 4 bases and 5 bases, in that order; junction bases with no gene match: 17. The CDR3 has 18 residues. The CDR3 nucleotides read TGTGCCAGTAGTACACCCGGGAGAGGAAGCGGGATTGACAATGAGCAGTTCTTC. Its protein is CASSTPGRGSGIDNEQFF.

The genes are TRBV5-4 and TRBJ2-2; D is perhaps TRBD2 (5 bases). Germline V gene lookup returns CDR1 SGHNT and CDR2 YYREEE (reference sequence). Trimming shortened V by 1 base and J by 4 bases, and 11 bases separated the two germline ends. The length of the CDR3 is 15 residues. The CDR3 DNA follows: TGTGCCAGCAGCTTGAATAGGGCGGGCACCGGGGAGCTGTTTTTT. This translates into CASSLNRAGTGELFF.

This chain joins TRBV7-9 and TRBJ2-3; D is perhaps TRBD2 (5 bases). Germline V CDR1 and CDR2: SEHNR, FQNEAQ (reference sequence). The CDR3 consists of 15 residues. V lost 2 bases, J lost 2 bases, and 11 bases lay in between. CDR3 loop: CASSLLRGSTDTQYF. CDR3 DNA: TGTGCCAGCAGCTTATTACGGGGATCCACAGATACGCAGTATTTT.

The CDR3 spells CALGISGNTIYF. The DNA for the CDR3 is TGTGCCCTCGGGATATCAGGAAACACCATATATTTT. This chain joins TRBV7-2 and TRBJ1-3; D is ambiguous. The CDR3 extends over 12 amino acids. Germline V gene lookup returns CDR1 SGHTA and CDR2 FQGNSA. The V and J ends lost 11 bases and 4 bases respectively, with 12 bases between them.

The chain employs TRBV4-2 and TRBJ2-1; TRBD2 aligns across 14 bases. Losses at the gene ends were 3 bases for V and 8 bases for J; bases not matched to a gene: 9. The CDR3 covers 17 residues. Germline loops: CDR1 LGHNA, CDR2 YNFKEQ. CDR3 DNA sequence: TGTGCCAGCAGCCACGGAACCGGGACTAGCGGGAGAGATGAGCAGTTCTTC. It codes for CASSHGTGTSGRDEQFF.

This clone was observed a handful of times. V is TRBV4-1 and J is TRBJ2-1; D gene unclear. This CDR3 spans 14 amino acids. V lost 1 base and J lost 2, with 6 bases in between. Germline assignment: CDR1 MGHRA and CDR2 YSYEKL. In DNA form, the CDR3 reads TGCGCCAGCAGCCAAGGGCAGGCCTACAATGAGCAGTTCTTC. Translation: CASSQGQAYNEQFF.

The chain couples TRBV6-1 to TRBJ1-1, with TRBD1 as a possible D gene (5 bases). Germline V lookup: CDR1 MNHNS, CDR2 SASEGT. This CDR3 is 13 amino acids long. V shed 5 bases and J shed 5 bases, with 12 bases lying between them. The CDR3 spells CASSTMRGTEAFF. The DNA of the CDR3 is TGTGCCAGCAGTACCATGCGGGGGACTGAAGCTTTCTTT.

The chain carries TRBV7-2 and TRBJ1-2; D gene uncertain. Trimming stripped 1 base from V and 2 bases from J, with 5 bases between. Germline V lookup: CDR1 SGHTA, CDR2 FQGNSA. The CDR3 sequence is 13 residues long. The CDR3 DNA reads as TGTGCCAGCAGCTTAGGGCAGAACTATGGCTACACCTTC. Protein product: CASSLGQNYGYTF.

This clone appeared a few times. This chain connects TRBV18 to TRBJ1-1; perhaps TRBD1 as D (5 bases). Trimming took off 2 bases at V and 4 bases at J, with 5 bases between the two ends. Per germline, CDR1 KGHSH and CDR2 LQKENI. The CDR3 spans 12 residues. The DNA for the CDR3 is TGTGCCAGCTCACCAGGGGCCACTGAAGCTTTCTTT. Its protein is CASSPGATEAFF.

This clone was seen once. The V call is TRBV2, the J call TRBJ1-2; no clear D. V lost 3 bases, J lost 2 bases, and 10 bases lay in between. The CDR3 has 14 amino acids. Germline V gene data show CDR1 as SNHLY and CDR2 as FYNNEI. CDR3 coding DNA: TGTGCCAGCAGTGAGTTTGTGACAAACTATGGCTACACCTTC. This codes for CASSEFVTNYGYTF.

The chain is built from TRBV9 and TRBJ2-7, with 10 bases that match TRBD2. CDR1 and CDR2 (germline): SGDLS, YYNGEE. Trimming took 0 bases from V and 3 from J; bases not matched to a gene: 6. The CDR3 has 16 residues. CDR3 nucleotides: TGTGCCAGCAGCGTAGGTCGGCTAGCGGGAGTCTACGAGCAGTACTTC. Its translation is CASSVGRLAGVYEQYF. Full variable domain (outside the CDR3, taken from reference TRBV9 and TRBJ2-7): DSGVTQTPKHLITATGQRVTLRCSPRSGDLSVYWYQQSLDQGLQFLIQYYNGEERAKGNILERFSAQQFPDLHSELNLSSLELGDSALYFCASSVGRLAGVYEQYFGPGTRLTVT.

The J gene is TRBJ2-1, the V gene TRBV5-1; 11 nucleotides agree with TRBD2. Germline trimming cut 1 base from V and 10 bases from J; bases unmatched to any gene: 7. Germline V CDR1 and CDR2: SGHRS, YFSETQ. The CDR3 contains 15 residues. This CDR3 is CASSLSLAGVEEQFF. CDR3 in DNA: TGCGCCAGCAGCTTGTCACTAGCGGGAGTAGAGGAGCAGTTCTTC.

The chain combines TRBV4-1 with TRBJ2-1; 8 bases map to TRBD2. Looked up from germline, CDR1 is MGHRA and CDR2 is YSYEKL. With V trimmed by 0 bases and J by 4 bases, 5 bases remained unmatched. The CDR3 length is 16 residues. CDR3 in DNA: TGCGCCAGCAGCCAAGATATGATAGCGGGGTACAATGAGCAGTTCTTC. It codes for CASSQDMIAGYNEQFF.

This chain uses TRBV5-4 with TRBJ1-2, with TRBD1 matching 12 bases. Germline CDR1 reads SGHNT; CDR2 reads YYREEE (reference sequence). V gave up 7 bases and J gave up 8 bases; unmatched junction bases: 12. The CDR3 sequence is 15 residues long. CDR3 DNA sequence: TGTGCCAGCCGGGAATGGGACAGGGGGCCGGGGGGCTACACCTTC. Translating it yields CASREWDRGPGGYTF.

The J gene is TRBJ1-1, the V gene TRBV7-3; 7 bases map to TRBD1. V was clipped by 5 bases and J by 10 bases; unmatched bases: 10. The CDR3 has 13 amino acids. From germline, CDR1 is SGHTA and CDR2 FQGTGA. The CDR3 here is CASSLWTGTVAFF. DNA for the CDR3: TGTGCCAGCAGCCTATGGACAGGAACGGTAGCTTTCTTT.

V and J are TRBV9 and TRBJ2-3; 11 bases are a match to TRBD2. Germline loops: CDR1 SGDLS, CDR2 YYNGEE. The V gene end was trimmed by 0 bases and the J gene end by 2 bases; junction bases not matched to a gene: 2. The CDR3 length is 16 residues. The CDR3 DNA follows: TGTGCCAGCAGCGTAGCTAGCGGGAGGAACACAGATACGCAGTATTTT. This sequence encodes CASSVASGRNTDTQYF.